These 8 T cell receptor beta chains were all obtained from the same sample, sequenced in a study of OX40 agonist ivuxolimab in advanced cancers. Library construction relied on the immunoSEQ multiplex PCR assay. The table was pulled from immuneACCESS by TCRdb, which kept in-frame rearrangements only. Such tables lose some clones; where checked, under half of the loss comes from unresolved V genes, and the rest has no known cause. The sample yields 20,000 to 25,000 clones; roughly 83% were counted once. The ten biggest clones cover 30% to 35% of the sample. The sequencing here drew on CD4+ or CD8+ T cells sorted from blood, taken in a trial of the OX40 agonist ivuxolimab. The origin of the receptors is an adult with an advanced solid tumor such as melanoma, head and neck, liver or kidney cancer.

The CDR3: CASSDPGASWYEQYF. The CDR3 bases are TGTGCCAGCAGTGACCCCGGGGCCAGCTGGTACGAGCAGTACTTC. V is TRBV2 and J is TRBJ2-7; D might be TRBD1 or TRBD2, each matching 5 bases. From germline, CDR1 is SNHLY and CDR2 FYNNEI. V was cut by 3 bases and J by 4 bases, with 16 bases left in between. This CDR3 has 15 amino acids.

The rearrangement links TRBV28 to TRBJ1-2; TRBD1 might be the D (6 bases). The V end lost 6 bases, the J end lost 3 bases, and 14 bases lay between the germline ends. Germline loops: CDR1 MDHEN, CDR2 SYDVKM. The CDR3 runs to 14 residues. The CDR3: CASRTGGSDYGYTF. CDR3 nucleotide sequence: TGTGCCAGCAGGACAGGCGGATCGGACTATGGCTACACCTTC.

This clone occurred once. The chain joins TRBV28 to TRBJ2-7; 7 nucleotides match TRBD2. The V gene end was trimmed by 3 bases and the J gene end by 2 bases; junction bases not matched to a gene: 1. The CDR3 has 13 residues. Germline CDR1 and CDR2: MDHEN and SYDVKM. This CDR3 is CASSLGGTYEQYF. The CDR3 region has the DNA TGTGCCAGCAGTTTGGGAGGGACCTACGAGCAGTACTTC.

V gene TRBV4-2 combines with J gene TRBJ2-7; D could derive from TRBD1 or TRBD2 (6 bases each). The V and J ends lost 1 base and 1 base respectively, with 14 bases between them. The germline V gene encodes CDR1 LGHNA and CDR2 YNFKEQ. The CDR3 runs 16 residues. The CDR3 bases are TGTGCCAGCAGCCAAGTCGGGGGCATCTCATCCTACGAGCAGTACTTC. Its translation is CASSQVGGISSYEQYF.

DNA of the CDR3: TGTGCCAGCAGCCTCGGACAGGGAGTGAACACCGGGGAGCTGTTTTTT. Protein product: CASSLGQGVNTGELFF. The chain combines TRBV7-6 with TRBJ2-2; 8 nucleotides match TRBD1. The CDR3 totals 16 residues. V lost 5 bases, J lost 1 base, and 6 bases stayed unmatched. CDR1 is SGHVS and CDR2 is FNYEAQ in the germline V gene.

The gene calls are TRBV5-5 and TRBJ1-5, with D tentatively TRBD1 (5 bases). CDR3 length: 16 residues. Trimming removed 4 bases from V and 1 base from J, with 15 bases in between. CDR1 is SGHKS, CDR2 YYEKEE, per germline (reference sequence). The CDR3 nucleotides read TGTGCCAGCAGCCCCACGGGACGGTTAAGCAATCAGCCCCAGCATTTT. Protein: CASSPTGRLSNQPQHF.

The chain couples TRBV30 to TRBJ2-7; tentative D call: TRBD2 (6 bases). The V end lost 4 bases, the J end lost 5 bases, and 24 bases lay between the germline ends. Germline CDR1 and CDR2: GTSNPN and SVGIG (reference sequence). The CDR3 loop spans 16 amino acids. The CDR3 bases are TGTGCCTGGACCACTAGCCGGGAGAGTAGGGCGAACGAGCAGTACTTC. Amino acid sequence: CAWTTSRESRANEQYF.

The sample holds a few counts of this clone. V gene TRBV4-2 combines with J gene TRBJ2-5; 7 nucleotides agree with TRBD2. In germline, CDR1 is LGHNA, CDR2 YNFKEQ. Trimming took 4 bases from V and 3 from J; bases not matched to a gene: 8. CDR3 length: 15 amino acids. Here the CDR3 DNA reads TGTGCCAGCAGCCGGACTAGGTCAGGGAAAGAGACCCAGTACTTC. Translation: CASSRTRSGKETQYF.